The source of this T cell receptor (beta chain) is a study of T cell responses to AZD1222 COVID-19 vaccine. Looking at the study overall: Pooled samples include second doses given at about 4 or 12 weeks.

This clone was observed a single time. Its specificity is unknown. Here immunoSEQ multiplex PCR was the method, and the copy in TCRdb shows in-frame clones only, minus some. The table shows about 140,000 clones, with 85% to 90% occurring only once. Losses at the gene ends were 7 bases for V and 9 bases for J; bases not matched to a gene: 9. Germline V gene data show CDR1 as MDHEN and CDR2 as SYDVKM. The length of the CDR3 is 14 residues. Study findings and constraints: Donors were mostly white British, more females; clonal diversity possibly underestimated. At study baseline, merely five or six AZD1222 recipients were seropositive.

Sequencing was performed on peripheral blood, taken on day 0 of AZD1222 vaccination. V gene TRBV28 combines with J gene TRBJ1-6; 7 positions match TRBD1. This sequence originates from an adult in good health. CDR3 DNA sequence: TGTGCCAGCACTCTAGACAGGGTTCCTTCACCCCTCCACTTT. Its protein product is CASTLDRVPSPLHF.